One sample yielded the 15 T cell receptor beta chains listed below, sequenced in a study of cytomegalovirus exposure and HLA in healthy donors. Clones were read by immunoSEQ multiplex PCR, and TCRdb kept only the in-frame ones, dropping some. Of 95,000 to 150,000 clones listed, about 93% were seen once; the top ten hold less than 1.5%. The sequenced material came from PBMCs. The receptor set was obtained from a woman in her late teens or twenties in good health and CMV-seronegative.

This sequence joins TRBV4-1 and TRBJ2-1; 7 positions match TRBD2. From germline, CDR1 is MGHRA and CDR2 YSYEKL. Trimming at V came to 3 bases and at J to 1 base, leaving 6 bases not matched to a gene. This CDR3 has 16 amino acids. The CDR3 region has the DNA TGCGCCAGCAGCCACAGCGGGACCCCTTCCTACAATGAGCAGTTCTTC. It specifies CASSHSGTPSYNEQFF.

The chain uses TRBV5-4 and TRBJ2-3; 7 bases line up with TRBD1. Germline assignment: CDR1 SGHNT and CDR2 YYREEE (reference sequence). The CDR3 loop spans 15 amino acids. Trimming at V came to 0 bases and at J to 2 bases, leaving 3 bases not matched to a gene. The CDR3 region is CASSLEQGFTDTQYF. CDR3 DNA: TGTGCCAGCAGCTTGGAACAGGGGTTCACAGATACGCAGTATTTT.

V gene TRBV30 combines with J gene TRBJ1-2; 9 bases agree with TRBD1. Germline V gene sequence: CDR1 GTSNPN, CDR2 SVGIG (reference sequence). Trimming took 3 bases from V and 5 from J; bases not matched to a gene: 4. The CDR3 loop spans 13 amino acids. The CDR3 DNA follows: TGTGCCTGGAGAGGGACAGGGTATTATGGCTACACCTTC. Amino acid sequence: CAWRGTGYYGYTF.

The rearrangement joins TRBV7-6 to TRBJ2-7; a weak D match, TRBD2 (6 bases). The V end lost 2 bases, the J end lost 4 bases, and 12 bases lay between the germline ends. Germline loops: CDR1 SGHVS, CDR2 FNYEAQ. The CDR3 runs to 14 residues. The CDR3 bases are TGTGCCAGCAGCTTATCGGACGGGACTTACGAGCAGTACTTC. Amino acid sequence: CASSLSDGTYEQYF.

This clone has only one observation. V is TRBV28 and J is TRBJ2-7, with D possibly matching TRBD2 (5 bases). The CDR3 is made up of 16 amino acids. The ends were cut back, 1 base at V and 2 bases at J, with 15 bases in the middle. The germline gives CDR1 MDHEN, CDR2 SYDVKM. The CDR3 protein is CASSLFPQIGAYEQYF. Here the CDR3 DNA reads TGTGCCAGCAGTTTATTCCCACAGATCGGGGCCTACGAGCAGTACTTC.

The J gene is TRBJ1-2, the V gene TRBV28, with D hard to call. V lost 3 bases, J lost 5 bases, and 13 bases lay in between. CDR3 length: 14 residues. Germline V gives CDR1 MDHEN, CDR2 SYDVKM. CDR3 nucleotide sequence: TGTGCCAGCAGTTTGCAAAGAACCAGTTATGGCTACACCTTC. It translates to CASSLQRTSYGYTF.

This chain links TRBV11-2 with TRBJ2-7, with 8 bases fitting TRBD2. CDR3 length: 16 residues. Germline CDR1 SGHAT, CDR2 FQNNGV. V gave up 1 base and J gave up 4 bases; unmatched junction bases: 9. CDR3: CASSLGPLGLEYEQYF. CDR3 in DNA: TGTGCCAGCAGCTTAGGCCCCCTGGGACTAGAATACGAGCAGTACTTC. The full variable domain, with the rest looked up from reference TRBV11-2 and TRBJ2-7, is EAGVAQSPRYKIIEKRQSVAFWCNPISGHATLYWYQQILGQGPKLLIQFQNNGVVDDSQLPKDRFSAERLKGVDSTLKIQPAKLEDSAVYLCASSLGPLGLEYEQYFGPGTRLTVT.

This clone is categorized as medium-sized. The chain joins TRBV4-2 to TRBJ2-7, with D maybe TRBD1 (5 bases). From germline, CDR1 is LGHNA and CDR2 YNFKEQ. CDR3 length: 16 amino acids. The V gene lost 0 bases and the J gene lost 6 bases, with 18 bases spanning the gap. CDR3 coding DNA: TGTGCCAGCAGCCAAGATATCGAGTCCAGGGTTGGCGAGCAGTACTTC. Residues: CASSQDIESRVGEQYF.

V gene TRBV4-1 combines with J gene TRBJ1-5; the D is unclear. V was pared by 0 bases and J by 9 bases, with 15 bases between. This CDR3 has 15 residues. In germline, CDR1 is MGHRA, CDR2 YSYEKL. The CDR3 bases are TGCGCCAGCAGCCAAGACTGGCCAGGACTGCTGCCCCAGCATTTT. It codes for CASSQDWPGLLPQHF.

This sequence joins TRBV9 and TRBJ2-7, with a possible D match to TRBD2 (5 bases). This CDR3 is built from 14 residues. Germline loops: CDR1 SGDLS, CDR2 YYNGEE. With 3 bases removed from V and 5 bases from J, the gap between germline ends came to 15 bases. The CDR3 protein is CASSEGLPTDEQYF. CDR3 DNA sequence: TGTGCCAGCAGCGAAGGACTCCCGACCGACGAGCAGTACTTC.

CDR3 region: CASSIWTVTNYGYTF. CDR3 bases: TGTGCCAGTAGTATATGGACAGTTACTAACTATGGCTACACCTTC. The chain is built from TRBV19 and TRBJ1-2, with a possible D match to TRBD1 (6 bases). CDR1 is LNHDA, CDR2 SQIVND, per germline (reference sequence). The CDR3 runs 15 residues. V lost 2 bases, J lost 0 bases, and 10 bases lay in between.

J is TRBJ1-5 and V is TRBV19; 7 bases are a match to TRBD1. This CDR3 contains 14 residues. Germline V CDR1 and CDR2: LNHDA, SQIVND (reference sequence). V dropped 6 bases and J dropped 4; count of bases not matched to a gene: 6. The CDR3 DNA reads TGTGCCAGTAGGGGATGGGACAGTAATCAGCCCCAGCATTTT. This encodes CASRGWDSNQPQHF.

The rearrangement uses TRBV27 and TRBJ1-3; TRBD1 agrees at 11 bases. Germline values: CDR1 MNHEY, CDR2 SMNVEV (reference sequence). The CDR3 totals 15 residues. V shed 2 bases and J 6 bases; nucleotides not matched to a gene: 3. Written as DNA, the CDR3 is TGTGCCAGCAGTTTACTGGGACAGGGGGAAAACACCATATATTTT. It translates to CASSLLGQGENTIYF.

CDR3 loop: CASSSQTGTGYEQYF. CDR3 DNA: TGTGCCAGCAGCTCGCAGACAGGCACAGGGTACGAGCAGTACTTC. The chain uses TRBV5-4 and TRBJ2-7; the D gene is possibly TRBD1 (6 bases). CDR3 length: 15 amino acids. Germline CDR1 reads SGHNT; CDR2 reads YYREEE (reference sequence). Trimming pared 3 bases from V and 4 bases from J, leaving 17 bases between.

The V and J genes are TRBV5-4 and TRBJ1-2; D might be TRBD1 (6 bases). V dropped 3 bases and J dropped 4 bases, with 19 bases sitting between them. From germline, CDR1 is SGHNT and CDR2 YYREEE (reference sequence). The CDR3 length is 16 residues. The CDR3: CASSSPDRSSVYGYTF. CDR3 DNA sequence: TGTGCCAGCAGCTCCCCTGACAGGTCTTCGGTCTATGGCTACACCTTC.